This entry lists 30 T cell receptor beta chains sequenced from one sample in a study of control samples from healthy donors and cancer patients. Profiling relied on immunoSEQ multiplex PCR, and the TCRdb table lists in-frame clones only, not all of them. The top ten clones hold less than 4.5% of a sample with nearly 40,000 clones, approximately 90% of them seen once. Sequences were obtained from blood. The receptors derive from a woman aged 45 to 65 in good health.

The chain is built from TRBV5-4 and TRBJ2-1; TRBD2 might be the D (5 bases). V was trimmed by 3 bases and J by 8 bases, leaving 9 bases between them. This CDR3 region has 12 residues. Per germline, CDR1 SGHNT and CDR2 YYREEE (reference sequence). Here the CDR3 DNA reads TGTGCCAGCAGCTCCGGAGGCCATGAGCAGTTCTTC. It is translated as CASSSGGHEQFF. The variable domain in full, with the rest retrieved from reference TRBV5-4 and TRBJ2-1, is ETGVTQSPTHLIKTRGQQVTLRCSSQSGHNTVSWYQQALGQGPQFIFQYYREEENGRGNFPPRFSGLQFPNYSSELNVNALELDDSALYLCASSSGGHEQFFGPGTRLTVL.

The V call is TRBV7-6, the J call TRBJ2-3; 7 nucleotides line up with TRBD2. The CDR3 runs to 16 residues. Germline CDR1 is SGHVS and CDR2 is FNYEAQ. V was pared by 4 bases and J by 2 bases, with 9 bases of the junction left unmatched. The CDR3 here is CASSYLAGVATDTQYF. The CDR3 DNA is TGTGCCAGCAGCTACCTCGCGGGGGTTGCCACAGATACGCAGTATTTT. Combining the CDR3 with reference TRBV7-6 and TRBJ2-3 gives the whole variable domain GAGVSQSPRYKVTKRGQDVALRCDPISGHVSLYWYRQALGQGPEFLTYFNYEAQQDKSGLPNDRFSAERPEGSISTLTIQRTEQRDSAMYRCASSYLAGVATDTQYFGPGTRLTVL.

This clone was seen once. This rearrangement joins TRBV5-1 to TRBJ2-7; either TRBD1 or TRBD2 may fit D (5 bases each). Germline CDR1 and CDR2: SGHRS and YFSETQ. Deletions cut 1 base from V and 4 bases from J, with 12 bases between. This CDR3 has 14 amino acids. The CDR3 DNA reads as TGCGCCAGCAGCTTGAATTACGAGGGGTACGAGCAGTACTTC. Amino acid sequence: CASSLNYEGYEQYF.

This chain links TRBV28 with TRBJ1-1; D gene unclear. V lost 8 bases, J lost 4 bases, and 14 bases lay in between. Per germline, CDR1 MDHEN and CDR2 SYDVKM. The CDR3 runs 13 residues. CDR3 region: CASPQRVSTEAFF. The CDR3 nucleotides are TGTGCCAGCCCTCAAAGGGTTAGCACTGAAGCTTTCTTT.

The chain uses TRBV6-1 and TRBJ2-7, with TRBD1 as a possible D gene (6 bases). This CDR3 has 14 residues. V dropped 3 bases and J dropped 1 base, with 10 bases sitting between them. CDR1 is MNHNS, CDR2 SASEGT, per germline. Here the CDR3 reads CASSEGDTSYEQYF. Here the CDR3 DNA reads TGTGCCAGCAGTGAGGGGGACACTTCCTACGAGCAGTACTTC.

This chain links TRBV15 with TRBJ1-1, with D hard to call. V shed 5 bases and J shed 1 base, with 17 bases lying between them. This CDR3 is 16 amino acids long. Per germline, CDR1 LNHNV and CDR2 YYDKDF (reference sequence). This CDR3 is CATSRRRIPTNTEAFF. CDR3 bases: TGTGCCACCAGCCGCCGACGGATACCTACGAACACTGAAGCTTTCTTT.

The DNA for the CDR3 is TGTGCCAGTACTCGGGACAGGGGAACGGAGGGCTACACCTTC. Translated: CASTRDRGTEGYTF. The chain links TRBV19 to TRBJ1-2; 10 positions agree with TRBD1. This CDR3 has 14 amino acids. The V segment lost 7 bases and the J segment 8 bases; nucleotides outside the gene matches: 10. The germline V gene encodes CDR1 LNHDA and CDR2 SQIVND (reference sequence).

The chain carries TRBV5-8 and TRBJ2-6; the match to TRBD1 covers 11 bases. This CDR3 spans 17 amino acids. CDR1 SGHTS and CDR2 YDEGEE come from the germline V gene. The ends lost 6 bases at V and 1 base at J; junction bases unmatched: 6. CDR3 protein: CASTRTGGRSGANVLTF. The CDR3 region has the DNA TGTGCCAGCACCCGGACAGGGGGCAGGTCTGGGGCCAACGTCCTGACTTTC.

This rearrangement joins TRBV10-3 to TRBJ2-3; 8 nucleotides line up with TRBD2. CDR3 length: 15 residues. V lost 2 bases and J lost 1; bases outside the gene matches: 2. Germline values: CDR1 ENHRY, CDR2 SYGVKD. CDR3 sequence reads: CAISERRGGTDTQYF. CDR3 DNA sequence: TGTGCCATCAGTGAGAGGCGGGGGGGCACAGATACGCAGTATTTT.

This sequence joins TRBV27 and TRBJ1-1; TRBD1 agrees at 8 bases. From germline, CDR1 is MNHEY and CDR2 SMNVEV (reference sequence). The ends lost 5 bases at V and 7 bases at J; junction bases unmatched: 6. This CDR3 has 13 amino acids. The CDR3, as DNA: TGTGCCAGCAGTCCGGACAGGGTGGGTGAAGCTTTCTTT. Protein sequence: CASSPDRVGEAFF.

V usage is TRBV7-9 and J usage is TRBJ1-3, with 10 bases lining up with TRBD1. Germline trimming cut 3 bases from V and 6 bases from J; bases unmatched to any gene: 5. The germline gives CDR1 SEHNR, CDR2 FQNEAQ (reference sequence). The CDR3 runs 15 residues. CDR3 DNA: TGTGCCAGCAGCTTTTGGGGACAGGGGATAAACACCATATATTTT. Protein: CASSFWGQGINTIYF. The entire variable domain, with the rest obtained from reference TRBV7-9 and TRBJ1-3, is as follows: DTGVSQNPRHKITKRGQNVTFRCDPISEHNRLYWYRQTLGQGPEFLTYFQNEAQLEKSRLLSDRFSAERPKGSFSTLEIQRTEQGDSAMYLCASSFWGQGINTIYFGEGSWLTVV.

The chain couples TRBV27 to TRBJ1-1; D not certain. This CDR3 has 13 residues. V lost 6 bases, J lost 5 bases, and 13 bases lay in between. Germline V gene sequence: CDR1 MNHEY, CDR2 SMNVEV (reference sequence). The CDR3 spells CASRLGSWTEAFF. The CDR3, as DNA: TGTGCCAGCAGGCTGGGGTCGTGGACTGAAGCTTTCTTT.

Only one count was recorded for this clone. The J gene is TRBJ2-1, the V gene TRBV5-1; the D is unclear. CDR3 length: 15 amino acids. Germline V gives CDR1 SGHRS, CDR2 YFSETQ. Trimming left V 1 base short and J 4 bases short, with 12 bases between. The CDR3: CASSLSSGQYNEQFF. The CDR3 coding sequence is TGCGCCAGCAGCTTGAGTTCTGGCCAGTACAATGAGCAGTTCTTC.

The V and J genes are TRBV10-1 and TRBJ1-5, with D possibly being TRBD1 (6 bases). This CDR3 has 15 residues. V was shortened by 4 bases and J by 1 base, with 11 bases between the two germline ends. Germline V gene sequence: CDR1 WNHNN, CDR2 SYGVQD (reference sequence). The CDR3 nucleotides read TGCGCCAGCAGTGCAACAGGGCAGAGCAATCAGCCCCAGCATTTT. This translates into CASSATGQSNQPQHF.

The count of this clone is one. The chain is built from TRBV7-9 and TRBJ1-2; no firm D call. The V and J ends lost 5 bases and 2 bases respectively, with 6 bases between them. The germline V gene encodes CDR1 SEHNR and CDR2 FQNEAQ (reference sequence). The CDR3 runs 12 residues. The DNA for the CDR3 is TGTGCCAGCAGCCACCTCAACTATGGCTACACCTTC. This codes for CASSHLNYGYTF.

This chain uses TRBV5-5 with TRBJ1-4; unclear D gene. V lost 0 bases and J 8 bases, leaving 14 bases between the germline ends. Germline assignment: CDR1 SGHKS and CDR2 YYEKEE (reference sequence). This CDR3 comprises 15 residues. CDR3 in DNA: TGTGCCAGCAGCTTGGGTTTCGGGGTCGGAGAAAAACTGTTTTTT. Translation: CASSLGFGVGEKLFF. Variable domain in full (rest from reference TRBV5-5 and TRBJ1-4): DAGVTQSPTHLIKTRGQQVTLRCSPISGHKSVSWYQQVLGQGPQFIFQYYEKEERGRGNFPDRFSARQFPNYSSELNVNALLLGDSALYLCASSLGFGVGEKLFFGSGTQLSVL.

CDR3 coding DNA: TGTGCCAGCAGCTTAGGCAGGGGTGGTGAAGCTTTCTTT. It yields the protein CASSLGRGGEAFF. The chain couples TRBV11-2 to TRBJ1-1, with a possible D match to TRBD1 (6 bases). Germline V gene sequence: CDR1 SGHAT, CDR2 FQNNGV. The V gene lost 1 base and the J gene lost 7 bases, with 10 bases spanning the gap. This CDR3 is built from 13 residues.

The chain recombines TRBV29-1 with TRBJ2-7; D is ambiguous. CDR3 length: 12 residues. With 3 bases removed from V and 2 bases from J, the gap between germline ends came to 8 bases. Germline V gives CDR1 SQVTM, CDR2 ANQGSEA. The CDR3 is CSVEASPYEQYF. The DNA of the CDR3 is TGCAGCGTTGAGGCAAGCCCCTACGAGCAGTACTTC.

The chain joins TRBV9 to TRBJ1-1; no reliable D call. The germline V gene encodes CDR1 SGDLS and CDR2 YYNGEE. This CDR3 spans 14 amino acids. The V end lost 4 bases, the J end lost 4 bases, and 14 bases lay between the germline ends. The CDR3 protein is CASSQNYWGTEAFF. The CDR3 DNA follows: TGTGCCAGCAGCCAGAACTATTGGGGCACTGAAGCTTTCTTT.

This rearrangement joins TRBV30 to TRBJ1-2; D perhaps matches TRBD1 (6 bases). This CDR3 comprises 15 residues. Germline V gives CDR1 GTSNPN, CDR2 SVGIG (reference sequence). V shed 2 bases and J shed 7 bases, with 20 bases lying between them. CDR3 in amino acids: CAWSPGISTGSGYTF. The DNA for the CDR3 is TGTGCCTGGAGTCCTGGGATTAGCACAGGGTCTGGCTACACCTTC.

V usage is TRBV2 and J usage is TRBJ2-1, with D possibly being TRBD2 (6 bases). This CDR3 comprises 16 residues. CDR1 and CDR2 from the germline V gene are SNHLY and FYNNEI. Trimming shortened V by 0 bases and J by 9 bases, and 18 bases separated the two germline ends. The DNA for the CDR3 is TGTGCCAGCAGTGAAGCGGGACTTCGGCCCGGTCCTGAGCAGTTCTTC. Translated: CASSEAGLRPGPEQFF.

Only one count was recorded for this clone. The V call is TRBV4-3, the J call TRBJ2-1, with D tentatively TRBD2 (6 bases). Germline CDR1 and CDR2: LGHNA and YSLEER. Trimming shortened V by 5 bases and J by 7 bases, and 12 bases separated the two germline ends. This CDR3 comprises 13 residues. CDR3 region: CASSTQSGNEQFF. CDR3 coding DNA: TGCGCCAGCAGCACCCAAAGCGGGAATGAGCAGTTCTTC.

The chain's CDR3 is CATSRGRLNTEAFF. The CDR3 DNA reads TGTGCCACCAGCAGGGGACGGTTGAACACTGAAGCTTTCTTT. The chain uses TRBV15 and TRBJ1-1; D might be TRBD1 (5 bases). Germline CDR1 and CDR2: LNHNV and YYDKDF (reference sequence). With 3 bases removed from V and 0 bases from J, the gap between germline ends came to 8 bases. The CDR3 runs 14 residues.

The gene calls are TRBV10-3 and TRBJ2-2; TRBD2 aligns across 8 bases. Germline trimming cut 10 bases from V and 3 bases from J; bases unmatched to any gene: 13. The CDR3 consists of 16 residues. Per the germline V gene, CDR1 is ENHRY and CDR2 is SYGVKD. CDR3 in amino acids: CATNSKRGIYTGELFF. CDR3 DNA: TGTGCCACCAATTCAAAGCGGGGGATATACACCGGGGAGCTGTTTTTT.

The V gene is TRBV19, the J gene TRBJ2-5, with 7 positions matching TRBD1. The germline V gene has CDR1 LNHDA and CDR2 SQIVND (reference sequence). J was trimmed by 6 bases and V by 0 bases; bases with no gene match: 4. CDR3 length: 14 residues. CDR3 nucleotides: TGTGCCAGTAGTATAGAGGCAGGGGGAAAGACCCAGTACTTC. As protein: CASSIEAGGKTQYF.

This chain links TRBV19 with TRBJ2-1; 8 nucleotides align to TRBD2. CDR1 is LNHDA and CDR2 is SQIVND in the germline V gene (reference sequence). With 7 bases clipped from V and 6 bases from J, the junction kept 11 bases outside the gene matches. There are 15 residues in the CDR3. The CDR3 reads CASTLGLAGVNEQFF. In DNA form, the CDR3 reads TGTGCCAGTACCCTCGGTCTAGCGGGCGTCAATGAGCAGTTCTTC.

The chain combines TRBV6-5 with TRBJ2-7; 8 nucleotides line up with TRBD1. The CDR3 covers 14 residues. Germline V gene sequence: CDR1 MNHEY, CDR2 SVGAGI. V was pared by 8 bases and J by 4 bases, with 10 bases of the junction left unmatched. CDR3 sequence: CASGHPDREYEQYF. As DNA, the CDR3 is TGTGCCAGCGGCCACCCGGACAGGGAGTACGAGCAGTACTTC.

The rearrangement links TRBV29-1 to TRBJ2-5, with 7 bases identical to TRBD1. Germline CDR1 and CDR2: SQVTM and ANQGSEA. CDR3 length: 11 residues. V was clipped by 4 bases and J by 10 bases; unmatched bases: 6. CDR3 amino acids: CSVAESGGQYF. CDR3 DNA sequence: TGCAGCGTTGCAGAGTCAGGGGGCCAGTACTTC.

The genes are TRBV5-6 and TRBJ1-5; D unclear. Trimming removed 2 bases from V and 4 bases from J, with 4 bases in between. The germline V gene has CDR1 SGHDT and CDR2 YYEEEE. The CDR3 contains 12 residues. CDR3 amino acids: CASSFSNQPQHF. In DNA, the CDR3 is TGTGCCAGCAGCTTCTCAAATCAGCCCCAGCATTTT.

The rearrangement joins TRBV6-6 to TRBJ2-7; D gene uncertain. The CDR3 runs 13 residues. Germline CDR1 and CDR2: MNHNY and SVGAGI (reference sequence). The germline V and J ends were trimmed by 3 bases and 1 base, with 7 bases remaining between them. The CDR3 DNA reads as TGTGCCAGCAGTTATATAGGGTCCTACGAGCAGTACTTC. As protein: CASSYIGSYEQYF.